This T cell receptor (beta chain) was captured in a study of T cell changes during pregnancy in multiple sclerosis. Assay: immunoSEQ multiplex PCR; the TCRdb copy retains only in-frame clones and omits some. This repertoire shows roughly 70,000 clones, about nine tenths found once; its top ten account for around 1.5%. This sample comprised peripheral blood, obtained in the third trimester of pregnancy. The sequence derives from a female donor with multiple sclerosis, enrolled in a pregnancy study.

For the CDR3, the DNA is TGCAGCGGGAATCTAGACGTCTATGGCTACACCTTC. This codes for CSGNLDVYGYTF. The chain joins TRBV29-1 to TRBJ1-2, with D unclear. V lost 7 bases and J lost 4, with 13 bases in between. The germline V gene encodes CDR1 SQVTM and CDR2 ANQGSEA. This CDR3 has 12 residues.